This TCR beta chain was captured by sequencing in a study of blood T cell repertoires in COVID-19. As for the study in general: Samples came from the United States, Italy and Spain, spanning acute and convalescent COVID-19. The cDNA or gDNA used as material had been derived from T cells, B-cell-depleted T cells, or PBMCs.

Per the original data handling: Estimates of nucleated cell counts were drawn from the amplification of reference gene primers. Data came from immunoSEQ multiplex PCR; TCRdb stores just in-frame clones and leaves some out. V and J calls and clone size follow that table, whereas D and trimming were derived from the DNA. The sample records around 88,000 clones, over 70% being singletons. With 2 bases removed from V and 3 bases from J, the gap between germline ends came to 7 bases. This CDR3 has 13 amino acids. The V gene's germline CDR1 is KGHSH and CDR2 LQKENI. This clonotype was obtained from a man aged 55 to 70 with acute or convalescent COVID-19. The chain carries TRBV18 and TRBJ1-2; D is undetermined. What was sequenced was peripheral blood. This CDR3 is CASSPDRYYGYTF. The CDR3 DNA follows: TGTGCCAGCTCACCAGATCGGTACTATGGCTACACCTTC.